The 11 T cell receptor beta chains presented below share a single source sample, sequenced in a study of cytomegalovirus exposure and HLA in healthy donors. Profiling relied on immunoSEQ multiplex PCR, and the TCRdb table lists in-frame clones only, not all of them. The repertoire holds 250,000 to 400,000 clones, with approximately 86% as singletons. Sample: PBMCs. Source of these receptors: a man aged 25-45 years in good health and CMV-seronegative.

This clone occurred many times. The chain uses TRBV19 and TRBJ1-1; D is unclear. Trimming removed 9 bases from V and 1 base from J, with 12 bases in between. The germline CDR1 and CDR2 sequences are LNHDA and SQIVND (reference sequence). This CDR3 has 13 residues. The CDR3 spells CASSTKRNTEAFF. DNA of the CDR3: TGTGCCAGCTCAACCAAGAGGAACACTGAAGCTTTCTTT.

The chain carries TRBV5-1 and TRBJ2-5, with 8 bases aligning to TRBD2. Germline trimming cut 4 bases from V and 2 bases from J; bases unmatched to any gene: 7. This CDR3 comprises 15 residues. The V gene's germline CDR1 is SGHRS and CDR2 YFSETQ. CDR3 loop: CASSQGLGVQETQYF. CDR3 coding DNA: TGCGCCAGCAGCCAGGGACTAGGGGTACAAGAGACCCAGTACTTC.

The chain employs TRBV6-5 and TRBJ1-4; D gene unclear. The CDR3 length is 16 residues. V lost 4 bases and J 8 bases, leaving 20 bases between the germline ends. Germline loops: CDR1 MNHEY, CDR2 SVGAGI. CDR3 sequence: CASSSLFQEFGEKLFF. Written as DNA, the CDR3 is TGTGCCAGCAGTTCACTCTTTCAGGAATTTGGCGAAAAACTGTTTTTT.

This CDR3 is CASSSTDRGYEQYF. The CDR3 DNA sequence: TGTGCCAGCTCCTCGACCGATAGGGGTTACGAGCAGTACTTC. The chain combines TRBV18 with TRBJ2-7; a weak D match, TRBD1 (5 bases). CDR1 KGHSH and CDR2 LQKENI come from the germline V gene. The germline V and J ends were trimmed by 6 bases and 4 bases, with 16 bases remaining between them. The CDR3 covers 14 residues.

This CDR3 is CASSKGHLTKQPQHF. Here the CDR3 DNA reads TGTGCCAGCAGTAAAGGACATCTGACAAAGCAGCCCCAGCATTTT. The chain recombines TRBV16 with TRBJ1-5; D possibly corresponds to TRBD1 (5 bases). Germline V gives CDR1 KGHSY, CDR2 FQNENV. The CDR3 is 15 residues long. The V end lost 6 bases, the J end lost 7 bases, and 19 bases lay between the germline ends. The full variable domain, in which reference TRBV16 and TRBJ1-5 provide the parts outside the CDR3, is GEEVAQTPKHLVRGEGQKAKLYCAPIKGHSYVFWYQQVLKNEFKFLISFQNENVFDETGMPKERFSAKCLPNSPCSLEIQATKLEDSAVYFCASSKGHLTKQPQHFGDGTRLSIL.

The chain couples TRBV4-3 to TRBJ2-2; 12 bases map to TRBD2. The V gene end was trimmed by 1 base and the J gene end by 3 bases; junction bases not matched to a gene: 6. Germline values: CDR1 LGHNA, CDR2 YSLEER. The CDR3 sequence is 18 residues long. CDR3 DNA: TGCGCCAGCAGCCAAGTCAGGGCTAGCGGGGGGGACACCGGGGAGCTGTTTTTT. It is translated as CASSQVRASGGDTGELFF.

The CDR3 DNA sequence: TGTGCCAGCACCCTGGATGGGGCGGCCTCCTACGAGCAGTACTTC. This sequence encodes CASTLDGAASYEQYF. The chain recombines TRBV5-4 with TRBJ2-7; D might be TRBD1 (5 bases). This CDR3 is 15 amino acids long. Germline CDR1 reads SGHNT; CDR2 reads YYREEE (reference sequence). Trimming pared 6 bases from V and 0 bases from J, leaving 16 bases between.

The chain employs TRBV5-4 and TRBJ1-1, with TRBD1 matching 7 bases. The length of the CDR3 is 13 residues. V was pared by 4 bases and J by 6 bases, with 6 bases of the junction left unmatched. The V gene's germline CDR1 is SGHNT and CDR2 YYREEE (reference sequence). The CDR3 coding sequence is TGTGCCAGCAGCCGAATCCAGGGGGCTGAAGCTTTCTTT. This sequence encodes CASSRIQGAEAFF.

The rearrangement links TRBV7-2 to TRBJ1-4; 7 bases map to TRBD1. Unmatched junction bases numbered 8, after V lost 5 bases and J lost 8 bases. The CDR3 loop spans 14 amino acids. In germline, CDR1 is SGHTA, CDR2 FQGNSA. The CDR3: CASSLPGQNEKLFF. In DNA, the CDR3 is TGTGCCAGCAGCCTACCGGGACAGAACGAAAAACTGTTTTTT.

V gene TRBV11-2 combines with J gene TRBJ2-7, with D hard to call. CDR3 length: 13 residues. Germline-derived CDR1 and CDR2 are SGHAT and FQNNGV. The V end was cut by 4 bases, the J end by 2 bases, with 9 bases between. The CDR3 nucleotides are TGTGCCAGCAGCTCCCGGAGAACCTACGAGCAGTACTTC. It specifies CASSSRRTYEQYF.

This chain joins TRBV2 and TRBJ2-2; D is possibly TRBD1 (5 bases). From germline, CDR1 is SNHLY and CDR2 FYNNEI. The V end lost 0 bases, the J end lost 7 bases, and 12 bases lay between the germline ends. The CDR3 covers 15 residues. In nucleotides, the CDR3 is TGTGCCAGCAGTGAAGCGCTCCAGGGCAGCGGGGAGCTGTTTTTT. Translated: CASSEALQGSGELFF. Drawing the rest from reference TRBV2 and TRBJ2-2, the complete variable domain is EPEVTQTPSHQVTQMGQEVILRCVPISNHLYFYWYRQILGQKVEFLVSFYNNEISEKSEIFDDQFSVERPDGSNFTLKIRSTKLEDSAMYFCASSEALQGSGELFFGEGSRLTVL.